The clone carrying this T cell receptor beta chain occurred a few times. The data were taken from a study of identical twins. The V and J ends lost 10 bases and 5 bases, in that order; junction bases with no gene match: 7. The CDR3 is made up of 14 amino acids. Germline V CDR1 and CDR2: MGHDK, SYGVNS. One entry per CDR3 protein, called by TCRdb with MiXCR from the 5' RACE reads. The sample includes 1.5 million to 2 million distinct CDR3 sequences, 25% to 35% seen only once; the top ten take approximately 0.25%. The V gene is TRBV25-1, the J gene TRBJ2-3; 12 nucleotides line up with TRBD2. The sequenced sample consisted of cord blood. The sequence was collected from a newborn girl in good health. The CDR3 DNA reads as TGTGCCACGGGCTCTAGCGGGGGGGGAGATACGCAGTATTTT. As protein: CATGSSGGGDTQYF.